This T cell receptor beta chain was sequenced for a study of blood T cell repertoires in COVID-19. At the level of the study: Researchers got acute and convalescent COVID-19 samples from the United States, Italy and Spain. In each case, the material was cDNA or gDNA derived from T cells, B-cell-depleted T cells, or PBMCs.

Some clones are missing from TCRdb's copy, which holds only in-frame ones; the method was immunoSEQ multiplex PCR. Of 350,000 to 400,000 clones in the sample, 70% to 90% were seen once. As to this clone: Other DNA sequences in this sample translate to the same CDR3.

Adults between roughly 18 and 95 years of age took part from 20 to 25 US areas. Participants reported their clinical history, and cohort assignment relied on those reports. Sequenced: PBMCs or T cells enriched from blood (not recorded which). The receptor was derived from a woman in her twenties or thirties with acute COVID-19.

CDR3 in DNA: TGTGCCAGCAGCCAAGCGGGGGGCAATGAGCAGTTCTTC. Encoded protein: CASSQAGGNEQFF. J is TRBJ2-1 and V is TRBV3-1 (or the pseudogene TRBV3-2), with 7 bases identical to TRBD2. The germline CDR1 and CDR2 sequences are LGHDT and YNNKEL (reference sequence). Trimming cost V 1 base and J 6 bases; bases outside gene matches: 0. The CDR3 has 13 residues.